The 11 T cell receptor beta chains presented below share a single source sample, sequenced in a study of OX40 agonist ivuxolimab in advanced cancers. This table comes from immunoSEQ multiplex PCR, and its TCRdb copy is limited to in-frame clones, with some not included. The sample shows roughly 73,000 clones, 70% to 90% of them seen only once. The input for sequencing was CD4+ or CD8+ T cells sorted from blood, taken in a trial of the OX40 agonist ivuxolimab. The receptors come from an adult with an advanced solid tumor such as melanoma, head and neck, liver or kidney cancer.

This chain joins TRBV5-1 and TRBJ2-5, with 9 bases matching TRBD1. V dropped 6 bases and J dropped 9; count of bases not matched to a gene: 15. CDR1 and CDR2 (germline): SGHRS, YFSETQ. The CDR3 is 15 amino acids. The CDR3 is CASTPAGQGSSSQYF. CDR3 bases: TGCGCCAGCACTCCGGCGGGACAGGGTAGTAGCTCCCAGTACTTC.

This CDR3 is CASSQGDSGQETQYF. The DNA of the CDR3 is TGTGCCAGCAGCCAAGGCGATAGCGGACAAGAGACCCAGTACTTC. The J gene is TRBJ2-5, the V gene TRBV4-2; a weak D match, TRBD2 (6 bases). CDR3 length equals 15 residues. The V gene's germline CDR1 is LGHNA and CDR2 YNFKEQ. Deletions cut 1 base from V and 2 bases from J, with 11 bases between.

The V call is TRBV5-1, the J call TRBJ2-5, with D unresolved. Germline CDR1 SGHRS, CDR2 YFSETQ. Trimming removed 1 base from V and 5 bases from J, with 6 bases in between. CDR3 length equals 12 residues. CDR3 nucleotides: TGCGCCAGCAGCTTGCTTCGTGAGACCCAGTACTTC. It specifies CASSLLRETQYF.

The chain combines TRBV5-4 with TRBJ1-2; 9 positions agree with TRBD1. The CDR3 spans 14 residues. Trimming at V came to 4 bases and at J to 8 bases, leaving 9 bases not matched to a gene. Germline V CDR1 and CDR2: SGHNT, YYREEE (reference sequence). The CDR3 here is CASSPRDRVGGYTF. CDR3 DNA sequence: TGTGCCAGCAGCCCCCGGGACAGGGTTGGAGGCTACACCTTC.

V gene TRBV7-2 combines with J gene TRBJ2-7; tentatively, D is TRBD2 (6 bases). CDR3 length equals 14 residues. Germline V gene lookup returns CDR1 SGHTA and CDR2 FQGNSA. Trimming removed 4 bases from V and 3 bases from J, with 13 bases in between. CDR3 in DNA: TGTGCCAGCAGCTCGGGACTTAGCGGCTACGAGCAGTACTTC. Translating it yields CASSSGLSGYEQYF.

The chain links TRBV5-4 to TRBJ1-2, with D perhaps matching TRBD1 (6 bases). This CDR3 has 14 amino acids. CDR1 SGHNT and CDR2 YYREEE come from the germline V gene (reference sequence). Trimming stripped 6 bases from V and 1 base from J, with 13 bases between. CDR3 nucleotides: TGTGCCAGCACCGCTGACAGGAGTAACTATGGCTACACCTTC. It is translated as CASTADRSNYGYTF.

The rearrangement joins TRBV7-9 to TRBJ2-5; unclear D gene. In germline, CDR1 is SEHNR, CDR2 FQNEAQ (reference sequence). Between the trimmed V and J ends, which lost 2 bases and 5 bases, there was a span of 9 bases. The CDR3 loop spans 13 amino acids. CDR3 bases: TGTGCCAGCAGCTTATTAGCCACGGAGACCCAGTACTTC. It encodes CASSLLATETQYF.

This clone appeared a single time. The V gene is TRBV9, the J gene TRBJ2-5, with unresolved D. The germline gives CDR1 SGDLS, CDR2 YYNGEE. CDR3 size: 13 residues. Trimming cost V 2 bases and J 3 bases, with 8 bases left between them. CDR3 coding DNA: TGTGCCAGCAGCGTCTTAGCAGAAGAGACCCAGTACTTC. It codes for CASSVLAEETQYF.

The chain carries TRBV7-2 and TRBJ1-3; D not resolved. Germline values: CDR1 SGHTA, CDR2 FQGNSA. This CDR3 is 15 amino acids long. V lost 2 bases, J lost 0 bases, and 8 bases lay in between. In DNA, the CDR3 is TGTGCCAGCAGCTTATCACGGGACTCTGGAAACACCATATATTTT. Amino acids: CASSLSRDSGNTIYF.

The rearrangement joins TRBV5-4 to TRBJ2-3, with unresolved D. The germline CDR1 and CDR2 sequences are SGHNT and YYREEE (reference sequence). The CDR3 runs to 15 residues. V gave up 0 bases and J gave up 2 bases, with 10 bases separating them. The CDR3 reads CASSLVGGNTDTQYF. The CDR3 DNA reads as TGTGCCAGCAGCTTGGTGGGCGGTAACACAGATACGCAGTATTTT.

The gene calls are TRBV11-2 and TRBJ2-3; TRBD2 matches 7 bases. Trimming took 6 bases from V and 5 from J; bases not matched to a gene: 8. CDR3 length: 14 residues. Germline CDR1 reads SGHAT; CDR2 reads FQNNGV. The CDR3 nucleotides read TGTGCCAGCAGTAGAGGAGGGAGGGGAGATACGCAGTATTTT. It yields the protein CASSRGGRGDTQYF.